One sample yielded the 10 T cell receptor beta chains listed below, sequenced in a study of blood T cell repertoires in COVID-19 (dated by TCRdb to 2020 to 2021). Receptors were amplified or captured by the immunoSEQ multiplex PCR assay. The table comes from immuneACCESS by way of TCRdb, which keeps in-frame sequences with V and J called. Part of the clones is missing from these tables; in studies checked, under half for an unresolved V gene and the rest for unknown reasons. The sample contains more than 15,000 clones, approximately 90% of them found a single time. The ten largest account for roughly 8.3% of the sample. The specimen sequenced was peripheral blood. The receptors come from a human donor in a cohort sampled during active COVID-19. The donor label of this sample is uncertain.

The V call is TRBV11-2, the J call TRBJ1-2, with D tentatively TRBD1 (6 bases). Germline V CDR1 and CDR2: SGHAT, FQNNGV. The CDR3 covers 14 residues. Trimming removed 5 bases at V and 6 bases at J, with 16 bases between. The CDR3 coding sequence is TGTGCCAGCAGCAACATTCAGGGGAGGGATGGCTACACCTTC. This sequence encodes CASSNIQGRDGYTF.

The chain joins TRBV24-1 to TRBJ2-4, with D perhaps matching TRBD1 (5 bases). Per the germline V gene, CDR1 is KGHDR and CDR2 is SFDVKD. The length of the CDR3 is 17 residues. The V end was cut by 8 bases, the J end by 0 bases, with 19 bases between. The CDR3 DNA is TGTGCCACCAAAGACAGAAAAAAGTCACCAGCCAAAAACATTCAGTACTTC. Its protein product is CATKDRKKSPAKNIQYF.

This sequence joins TRBV3-1 (or the pseudogene TRBV3-2) and TRBJ2-2; the D gene is possibly TRBD2 (5 bases). The ends were cut back, 4 bases at V and 0 bases at J, with 12 bases in the middle. CDR1 is LGHDT and CDR2 is YNNKEL in the germline V gene (reference sequence). This CDR3 has 16 amino acids. This chain's CDR3 is CASSLGLYANTGELFF. Written as DNA, the CDR3 is TGTGCCAGCAGCCTCGGACTTTACGCGAACACCGGGGAGCTGTTTTTT.

The chain combines TRBV29-1 with TRBJ2-5, with TRBD1 matching 8 bases. In germline, CDR1 is SQVTM, CDR2 ANQGSEA. This CDR3 comprises 11 residues. The CDR3 here is CSAGGAETQYF. CDR3 in DNA: TGCAGTGCAGGGGGCGCGGAGACCCAGTACTTC.

This sequence joins TRBV2 and TRBJ2-2, with 7 bases matching TRBD1. The CDR3 loop spans 13 amino acids. V lost 11 bases and J lost 1; bases outside the gene matches: 4. Germline V gives CDR1 SNHLY, CDR2 FYNNEI. This CDR3 reads CAGQELNTGELFF. As DNA, the CDR3 is TGTGCCGGACAGGAGCTGAACACCGGGGAGCTGTTTTTT.

This rearrangement joins TRBV18 to TRBJ2-5; 10 bases map to TRBD2. Trimming at V came to 3 bases and at J to 5 bases, leaving 12 bases not matched to a gene. This CDR3 region has 17 residues. Germline V gene sequence: CDR1 KGHSH, CDR2 LQKENI. This chain's CDR3 is CASSPLAQREGRETQYF. CDR3 nucleotides: TGTGCCAGCTCACCGCTGGCCCAGCGGGAGGGCCGGGAGACCCAGTACTTC.

This chain links TRBV5-4 with TRBJ2-3, with D perhaps matching TRBD2 (6 bases). Germline V gives CDR1 SGHNT, CDR2 YYREEE (reference sequence). V lost 3 bases and J 6 bases, leaving 20 bases between the germline ends. The CDR3 totals 16 residues. The CDR3 loop reads CASSWTETSILDTQYF. Written as DNA, the CDR3 is TGTGCCAGCAGCTGGACTGAAACTAGCATCCTTGATACGCAGTATTTT.

The chain recombines TRBV5-5 with TRBJ1-1; D might be TRBD1 (5 bases). CDR1 and CDR2 (germline): SGHKS, YYEKEE (reference sequence). With 1 base removed from V and 0 bases from J, the gap between germline ends came to 10 bases. This CDR3 is 15 amino acids long. CDR3 region: CASSLTGTMNTEAFF. The CDR3 DNA reads as TGTGCCAGCAGCTTGACGGGGACTATGAACACTGAAGCTTTCTTT.

As to this clone: One end of the junction fails to match germline, which may point to a read error. The chain uses TRBV29-1 and TRBJ2-5; tentatively, D is TRBD1 (5 bases). CDR3 length: 13 residues. Germline CDR1 SQVTM, CDR2 ANQGSEA. The CDR3 spells CSAPGQDEESQYF. The CDR3 coding sequence is TGCAGCGCCCCAGGGCAGGACGAAGAGAGCCAGTACTTC.

In nucleotides, the CDR3 is TGCGCCAGCAGTCAAGCGGGAGGGGCCGGGGAGCTGTTTTTT. Its translation: CASSQAGGAGELFF. The rearrangement joins TRBV10-1 to TRBJ2-2; TRBD2 agrees at 10 bases. The CDR3 length is 14 residues. Trimming took 5 bases from V and 6 from J; bases not matched to a gene: 3. The germline gives CDR1 WNHNN, CDR2 SYGVQD (reference sequence).